The rows below give T cell receptor beta chains drawn from one sample of a study of blood T cells in healthy people across ages. In TCRdb, the 5' RACE reads were re-called with MiXCR into one record per CDR3 protein. The sample yields 500,000 to 600,000 distinct CDR3 sequences, 27% seen once. Sequencing was performed on blood. Receptor source: a woman aged 70-85 years in good health. Both conserved end residues are part of each CDR3. Fields, in order: CDR3 length, D gene, J gene, V gene, clone size, CDR3 DNA, CDR3 protein. The D gene is left open where the match is weak. The size entry is marked missing in some rows and otherwise reads once, few, many or a size class.

14,-,TRBJ1-4,TRBV6-1,-,TGTGCCAGCATGAGACAGTTACGGAATGAAAAACTGTTTTTT,CASMRQLRNEKLFF
14,-,TRBJ1-4,TRBV5-1,-,TGCGCCAGCAGCTCGCCAGGGGAGGGCGAAAAACTGTTTTTT,CASSSPGEGEKLFF
13,-,TRBJ1-1,TRBV10-3,-,TGTGCCACACGGCAGGGAATAAACACTGAAGCTTTCTTT,CATRQGINTEAFF
18,-,TRBJ2-2,TRBV7-7,-,TGTGCTAGCAGCCAACGAATATACAGGAAAGAAGAGACCGGGGAGCTGTTTTTT,CASSQRIYRKEETGELFF
15,TRBD2,TRBJ2-5,TRBV12-3/TRBV12-4,-,TGTGCCAGCAGTCCAATGAGCGGGGCCCAAGAGACCCAGTACTTC,CASSPMSGAQETQYF
15,TRBD1,TRBJ1-1,TRBV7-2,once,TGTGCCAGCAGCCCGAGGGCAGGGGGCATTACTGAAGCTTTCTTT,CASSPRAGGITEAFF
16,TRBD1,TRBJ1-5,TRBV6-6,few,TGTGCCAGCAGTACCCCGGGACAGGGAATAAATCAGCCCCAGCATTTT,CASSTPGQGINQPQHF
13,-,TRBJ2-7,TRBV18,-,TGTGCCAGCTCACCACGGAGAGAGAACGAGCAGTACTTC,CASSPRRENEQYF
15,TRBD1,TRBJ2-7,TRBV12-3/TRBV12-4,few,TGTGCCAGCAGTAAGACAGGGTCGGGCTCCTACGAGCAGTACTTC,CASSKTGSGSYEQYF
13,-,TRBJ2-2,TRBV25-1,few,TGTGCCAGCAGTGAATCGTACACCGGGGAGCTGTTTTTT,CASSESYTGELFF
15,-,TRBJ1-4,TRBV20-1,-,TGCAGTGCTCCCGCTCCGGGATCGGCGAATGAAAAACTGTTTTTT,CSAPAPGSANEKLFF
15,-,TRBJ1-3,TRBV6-1,-,TGTGCCAGCAGTGAACAGACCCTGAGAGGAAACACCATATATTTT,CASSEQTLRGNTIYF
15,-,TRBJ1-4,TRBV7-9,-,TGTGCCAGCAGCGCCCGGGTCTCAACTAATGAAAAACTGTTTTTT,CASSARVSTNEKLFF
15,-,TRBJ2-5,TRBV10-3,few,TGTGCCTCCAACACACAGGCCGGAGTCCAAGAGACCCAGTACTTC,CASNTQAGVQETQYF
14,TRBD1,TRBJ2-6,TRBV20-1,-,TGCAGTGCTAGACTCCGGGACAGGGCCCCCGGCCTGACTTTC,CSARLRDRAPGLTF
16,-,TRBJ1-1,TRBV6-5,-,TGTGCCAGCAGTTACTCGTTGTCCCGCTTTGGCACTGAAGCTTTCTTT,CASSYSLSRFGTEAFF
14,TRBD1,TRBJ2-1,TRBV5-1,many,TGCGCCAGCAGTTCGGGACAGGGGGCGAATGAGCAGTTCTTC,CASSSGQGANEQFF
13,-,TRBJ2-2,TRBV6-2/TRBV6-3,-,TGTGCCAGCAGTTACCGGGGCGAAGGGGAGCTGTTTTTT,CASSYRGEGELFF
14,-,TRBJ2-5,TRBV7-2,many,TGTGCCAGCAGCTTAGACAGGGCCCAAGAGACCCAGTACTTC,CASSLDRAQETQYF
13,-,TRBJ1-1,TRBV12-3/TRBV12-4,few,TGTGCCAGCAGCTCCAGAGGGGACACTGAAGCTTTCTTT,CASSSRGDTEAFF
13,-,TRBJ1-3,TRBV20-1,few,TGCAGTGCCTTTATAAGTTCTATTGGCACCATATATTTT,CSAFISSIGTIYF
12,TRBD1,TRBJ1-2,TRBV29-1,-,TGCAGCGTGTGGGGACAGGGCTATGGCTACACCTTC,CSVWGQGYGYTF
15,-,TRBJ2-5,TRBV6-5,-,TGTGCCAGCAGTTTTACAAGTGATGGGACAGAGACCCAGTACTTC,CASSFTSDGTETQYF
16,-,TRBJ1-6,TRBV18,once,TGTGCCAGCTCCGTTGTGGGGGCCTCCTATAATTCACCCCTCCACTTT,CASSVVGASYNSPLHF
16,-,TRBJ1-2,TRBV27,-,TGTGCCAGCAGTTTAATATCGGGACCGAGAGTCTATGGCTACACCTTC,CASSLISGPRVYGYTF
13,-,TRBJ2-1,TRBV29-1,few,TGCAGCACCTGGACGGACCGAGACAATGAGCAGTTCTTC,CSTWTDRDNEQFF
14,-,TRBJ1-1,TRBV5-1,few,TGCGCCAGCAGCTTGGATGTAATGAACACTGAAGCTTTCTTT,CASSLDVMNTEAFF
14,-,TRBJ1-1,TRBV29-1,-,TGCAGCGTTGAAGATATGGGGGCGCGGACTGAAGCTTTCTTT,CSVEDMGARTEAFF
16,TRBD2,TRBJ2-3,TRBV12-3/TRBV12-4,-,TGTGCCAGCAGTCCATGGAGTAGCGGGACGCCAGATATGCAGTATTTT,CASSPWSSGTPDMQYF
12,-,TRBJ2-6,TRBV2,few,TGTGCCGGGGGGACTCGGGCCAACGTCCTGACTTTC,CAGGTRANVLTF
15,-,TRBJ2-1,TRBV7-8,-,TGTGCCAGCAACACTTACGGATATTCCTACAATGAGCAGTTCTTC,CASNTYGYSYNEQFF
16,-,TRBJ1-2,TRBV7-2,-,TGTGCCAGCAGCCCCCAGGGTAGGGGTGGCAAGGATGGCTACACCTTC,CASSPQGRGGKDGYTF
12,-,TRBJ2-7,TRBV12-3/TRBV12-4,few,TGTGCCAGCAGTCTACAGGGCAACGAGCAGTACTTC,CASSLQGNEQYF
15,-,TRBJ1-3,TRBV7-2,-,TGTGCCAGCAGCTTAGTATCCGGGGTTGGAAACACCATATATTTT,CASSLVSGVGNTIYF
12,-,TRBJ2-1,TRBV5-1,few,TGCGCCAGCAGCTTCGGATCTAGCCTGCAGTTCTTC,CASSFGSSLQFF
13,-,TRBJ1-2,TRBV7-9,-,TGTGCCAGCAGCTTAGGGAATCAGGATGGCTACACCTTC,CASSLGNQDGYTF
14,-,TRBJ1-4,TRBV18,-,TGTGCCAGCTCCCCGGGGAATACTAATGAAAAACTGTTTTTT,CASSPGNTNEKLFF
15,-,TRBJ2-2,TRBV21-1,few,TGTGCCAGCGGCAAATGCGGGGGCGCATCCCCGGAGCCGTTTTTT,CASGKCGGASPEPFF
15,TRBD1,TRBJ1-3,TRBV5-1,-,TGCGCCAGCAGCCCGGGGACAGCTACAGGAAACACCATATATTTT,CASSPGTATGNTIYF
15,-,TRBJ2-1,TRBV4-3,-,TGCGCCAGCAGCCAAGATGGGGGGGGGGCCAGTGAGCAGTTCTTC,CASSQDGGGASEQFF
14,-,TRBJ2-3,TRBV11-2,-,TGTGCCAGCAGCCCCCGCGGGGGCGCAGATACGCAGTATTTT,CASSPRGGADTQYF
15,-,TRBJ2-7,TRBV4-2,few,TGTGCCAGCAGCCAAGATTCCGGCGGGACCTACGAGCAGTACTTC,CASSQDSGGTYEQYF
14,TRBD2,TRBJ2-1,TRBV20-1,-,TGCAGTGCCAAGCGCGGGGGGGCCTACAATGAGCAGTTCTTC,CSAKRGGAYNEQFF
14,TRBD1,TRBJ1-2,TRBV27,many,TGTGCCAGCAGTACCGGACAGGACTCCTATGGCTACACCTTC,CASSTGQDSYGYTF
15,TRBD1,TRBJ1-2,TRBV14,-,TGTGCCAGCAGCCTATTTACGGACAGGGCATCGGGCTACACCTTC,CASSLFTDRASGYTF
16,TRBD1,TRBJ2-5,TRBV10-3,-,TGTGCCATCAAATCCGGGACAGCCAACAACCAAGAGACCCAGTACTTC,CAIKSGTANNQETQYF
17,-,TRBJ2-4,TRBV6-1,-,TGTGCCAGCAGTGAAAGGGTCGGAAATATAGCCAAAAACATTCAGTACTTC,CASSERVGNIAKNIQYF
15,-,TRBJ1-1,TRBV6-2/TRBV6-3,-,TGTGCCAGCAGTAGTAGGGTAATCGGGAACACTGAAGCTTTCTTT,CASSSRVIGNTEAFF
12,-,TRBJ2-1,TRBV2,-,TGTGCCAGCACGGACCCGGGCTACTGGGGGTTCTTC,CASTDPGYWGFF
17,TRBD2,TRBJ2-3,TRBV5-1,-,TGCGCCAGCAGCAGGGGACTAGCGGCTACTAGCACAGACACGCAGTATTTT,CASSRGLAATSTDTQYF
12,-,TRBJ1-2,TRBV12-3/TRBV12-4,-,TGTGCCAGCAGCTCCCGACAGGACTACTACACCTTC,CASSSRQDYYTF
15,TRBD2,TRBJ2-5,TRBV20-1,-,TGCAGTGCAAGTGGGACTAGCGGGAGGCAAGAGACCCAGTACTTC,CSASGTSGRQETQYF
15,-,TRBJ1-4,TRBV7-6,-,TGTGCCAGCAGCTTTAACTCGGGACATAATGAAAAACTGTTTTTT,CASSFNSGHNEKLFF
14,TRBD2,TRBJ2-3,TRBV2,once,TGTGCCAGCAGGGCGGGAGCTACCGCAGATACGCAGTATTTT,CASRAGATADTQYF
15,-,TRBJ1-2,TRBV7-2,-,TGTGCCAGCAGCTTTAGTTTCGGACAGAACTATGGCTACACCTTC,CASSFSFGQNYGYTF
13,-,TRBJ2-2,TRBV6-6,few,TGTGCCAGCAGCCCGCTTGGGTCCGGGGAGCTGTTTTTT,CASSPLGSGELFF
12,-,TRBJ2-5,TRBV20-1,-,TGCAGTGCTAGAGGCAGGGAAGAGACCCAGTACTTC,CSARGREETQYF
14,-,TRBJ1-2,TRBV12-3/TRBV12-4,few,TGTGCCAGCAGTTTAGGGCAGCTTAACTATGGCTACACCTTC,CASSLGQLNYGYTF
13,-,TRBJ1-1,TRBV20-1,-,TGCAGTGCTAGAACCGGGCTGAACACTGAAGCTTTCTTT,CSARTGLNTEAFF
16,-,TRBJ2-1,TRBV5-1,-,TGCGCCAGCAGCTTTGGGACGGGGTCCTCCTACAATGAGCAGTTCTTC,CASSFGTGSSYNEQFF